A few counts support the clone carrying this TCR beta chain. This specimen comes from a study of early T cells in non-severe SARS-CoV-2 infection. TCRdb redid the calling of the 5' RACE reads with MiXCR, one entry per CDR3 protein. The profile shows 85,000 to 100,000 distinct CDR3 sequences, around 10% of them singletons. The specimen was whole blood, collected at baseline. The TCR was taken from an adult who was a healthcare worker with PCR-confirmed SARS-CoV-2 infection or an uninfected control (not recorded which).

CDR3 nucleotides: TGTGCCAGCAGTTCAGGACTAGCGGGAGGGCGGATCACCGGGGAGCTGTTTTTT. It codes for CASSSGLAGGRITGELFF. The J gene is TRBJ2-2, the V gene TRBV27; 15 bases align to TRBD2. J gave up 4 bases and V 4 bases, and 7 bases lay outside the gene matches. The germline V gene has CDR1 MNHEY and CDR2 SMNVEV (reference sequence). The CDR3 has 18 residues.